This T cell receptor beta chain was identified in a study of Ad26.COV2.S vaccination and SARS-CoV-2 variants. About the study: Administration of Ad26.COV2.S was intramuscular, either once or twice 56 days apart.

Study-wide findings and caveats: Analyses of TCR breadth and depth may have underestimated total T cell responses.

Treatment: some 20 received Ad26.COV2.S at low or high dose, single or two shots; about 5 received placebo; per-sample allocation not given. The investigators took samples on day 63 after the first vaccine or placebo injection. Germline V gene data show CDR1 as SGHRS and CDR2 as YFSETQ. V was pared by 4 bases and J by 6 bases, with 19 bases between. The CDR3 has 15 amino acids. TCRdb's copy holds only in-frame clones and misses some; the assay was immunoSEQ multiplex PCR. The sample holds 350,000 to 500,000 clones, 80% to 95% seen once. Regarding this clone: Its antigen is currently unknown.

The sample consisted of peripheral blood, taken in a trial of Ad26.COV2.S vaccine versus placebo. The receptor's source is a person between 18 and 65 years old who received the Ad26.COV2.S COVID-19 vaccine or a placebo. V is TRBV5-1 and J is TRBJ2-5; D is possibly TRBD2 (6 bases). DNA for the CDR3: TGCGCCAGCAGCACCCACGGGAGTGGGGAACAGACCCAGTACTTC. Its protein product is CASSTHGSGEQTQYF.